This TCR beta chain was retrieved from a study of shared clonotypes between healthy human individuals. The germline CDR1 and CDR2 sequences are GTSNPN and SVGIG (reference sequence). Between the trimmed V and J ends, which lost 0 bases and 1 base, there was a span of 13 bases. The CDR3 contains 15 residues. A note on this clone: The antigen is not known.

Study-level findings and limits: Clonotype sharing among donors likely depends on sequencing depth.

Deep was the level at which the assay was run. For every subset, genomic DNA was evenly distributed across several immunoSEQ plates. Using immunoSEQ multiplex PCR, the repertoire was profiled, and TCRdb retains in-frame clones only, with some absent. The data show over 2,000,000 clones, 93% seen once. Cells designated naive CD8 were CD45RO-negative and were positively selected for CCR7, with terminally differentiated effector memory CD45RA+ cells excluded. The source is a man between 18 and 29 years old in good health. Some clones in this sample may be carry-over from other donors' samples. This sequence joins TRBV30 and TRBJ2-7; D gene uncertain. Sequenced material: naive CD8+ T cells from PBMCs. The CDR3 here is CAWSVLKVPSYEQYF. The CDR3 DNA reads as TGTGCCTGGAGTGTACTAAAGGTTCCTTCCTACGAGCAGTACTTC.